This is a list of T cell receptor beta chains from one sample in a study of cytomegalovirus exposure and HLA in healthy donors. Some clones are missing from TCRdb's copy, which holds only in-frame ones; the method was immunoSEQ multiplex PCR. Altogether about 190,000 clones are present, roughly four fifths being singletons, with the ten largest covering roughly 2.1%. The sample taken for sequencing was PBMCs. The receptors here all came from a woman aged 25 to 45 in good health and CMV-seropositive. CDR3s include the opening cysteine and the closing phenylalanine or tryptophan. The D gene is left open where the match is weak. The size of a clone is reported for some rows only, either as once, few or many, or as a class for expanded clones.

size,D,V,J,CDR3,DNA
once,TRBD1,TRBV5-1,TRBJ2-7,CASSLNRGPPRYF,TGCGCCAGCAGCCTGAACAGGGGACCTCCAAGGTACTTC
NA,NA,TRBV18,TRBJ2-3,CASSPLVAGTDTQYF,TGTGCCAGCTCACCACTTGTAGCGGGCACAGATACGCAGTATTTT
NA,NA,TRBV5-4,TRBJ2-1,CASSSRTSSYNEQFF,TGTGCCAGCAGCTCCAGGACAAGCTCCTACAATGAGCAGTTCTTC
NA,NA,TRBV28,TRBJ1-2,CASRATGTNGYTF,TGTGCCAGCAGAGCTACCGGGACAAACGGCTACACCTTC
NA,TRBD2,TRBV7-2,TRBJ2-3,CASSLVSSGRDTQYF,TGTGCCAGCAGCTTGGTTAGTAGCGGGAGAGATACGCAGTATTTT
NA,TRBD2,TRBV11-2,TRBJ2-7,CASAGSGSYEQYF,TGTGCCAGCGCGGGGAGCGGGAGTTACGAGCAGTACTTC
NA,TRBD1,TRBV7-2,TRBJ1-1,CASSLLQGAEAFF,TGTGCCAGCAGCTTACTCCAGGGGGCTGAAGCTTTCTTT
NA,NA,TRBV20-1,TRBJ2-3,CSASLAGAQYF,TGCAGTGCTAGCCTAGCAGGAGCGCAGTATTTT
NA,NA,TRBV2,TRBJ1-1,CASRELRESAEAFF,TGTGCCAGCAGGGAGTTGAGGGAGTCTGCTGAAGCTTTCTTT
NA,NA,TRBV4-2,TRBJ1-5,CASSQDWDTVGNQPQHF,TGTGCCAGCAGCCAAGACTGGGACACCGTGGGCAATCAGCCCCAGCATTTT
NA,NA,TRBV5-1,TRBJ2-7,CASSLTLAPYEQYF,TGCGCCAGCAGCTTGACCCTAGCCCCATACGAGCAGTACTTC
NA,NA,TRBV19,TRBJ2-7,CASSRRESYEQYF,TGTGCCAGTAGTAGACGGGAGAGCTACGAGCAGTACTTC
NA,NA,TRBV5-4,TRBJ1-3,CASSLQGTGNTIYF,TGTGCCAGCAGCTTACAGGGAACTGGAAACACCATATATTTT
NA,TRBD2,TRBV10-3,TRBJ2-3,CAISDSRGDTDTQYF,TGTGCCATCAGTGATTCCCGGGGGGACACAGATACGCAGTATTTT
many,TRBD1,TRBV5-5,TRBJ1-1,CASSLTGVDLEAFF,TGTGCCAGCAGCTTAACAGGGGTGGATTTAGAAGCTTTCTTT
NA,NA,TRBV9,TRBJ1-2,CASSGRILYGYTF,TGTGCCAGCAGCGGGCGGATATTGTATGGCTACACCTTC
NA,TRBD1,TRBV11-2,TRBJ1-2,CASSFDRENYGYTF,TGTGCCAGCAGCTTCGACAGGGAAAACTATGGCTACACCTTC
NA,TRBD1,TRBV10-3,TRBJ1-5,CAISKDRLSNQPQHF,TGTGCCATCAGTAAGGACAGGCTTAGCAATCAGCCCCAGCATTTT
NA,TRBD1,TRBV18,TRBJ1-2,CASSLVGQGSYGYTF,TGTGCCAGCTCACTCGTCGGACAGGGCAGCTATGGCTACACCTTC
NA,TRBD2,TRBV7-9,TRBJ2-3,CASSFSGSADTQYF,TGTGCCAGCAGCTTTAGCGGGAGTGCAGATACGCAGTATTTT
few,NA,TRBV9,TRBJ1-2,CASSVRPRVGGYTF,TGTGCCAGCAGCGTAAGGCCTCGGGTCGGTGGCTACACCTTC
NA,NA,TRBV19,TRBJ2-1,CASSMLYPGAAGNEQFF,TGTGCCAGTAGTATGTTGTATCCTGGAGCGGCGGGGAATGAGCAGTTCTTC
once,TRBD1,TRBV18,TRBJ2-5,CASSPGTGGRETQYF,TGTGCCAGCTCACCTGGGACAGGCGGTAGGGAGACCCAGTACTTC
NA,NA,TRBV18,TRBJ1-1,CASSPPTGRSYAFF,TGTGCCAGCTCACCACCTACAGGTCGGTCATATGCTTTCTTT
NA,TRBD2,TRBV9,TRBJ2-1,CASSHRRPTSGRAVSYNEQFF,TGTGCCAGCAGCCACAGGAGGCCGACTAGCGGGAGGGCCGTATCCTACAATGAGCAGTTCTTC
NA,NA,TRBV18,TRBJ2-5,CASSRGDEETQYF,TGTGCCAGCTCACGGGGGGACGAAGAGACCCAGTACTTC
NA,TRBD2,TRBV11-3,TRBJ2-2,CASSHGLATGELFF,TGTGCCAGCAGCCATGGACTAGCGACCGGGGAGCTGTTTTTT
NA,NA,TRBV5-1,TRBJ2-1,CASSATPSVFYNEQFF,TGCGCCAGCAGCGCCACACCCTCCGTCTTCTACAATGAGCAGTTCTTC
NA,NA,TRBV5-1,TRBJ1-6,CASSLEAGSPLHF,TGCGCCAGCAGCTTGGAGGCAGGGTCACCCCTCCACTTT
once,TRBD1,TRBV5-1,TRBJ1-4,CASKQGEDEKLFF,TGCGCCAGCAAACAGGGGGAGGATGAAAAACTGTTTTTT
NA,TRBD1,TRBV27,TRBJ2-7,CASSRSGQGLYEQYF,TGTGCCAGCAGCCGGAGCGGACAGGGACTCTACGAGCAGTACTTC
NA,NA,TRBV7-8,TRBJ1-2,CASSGTTGWGYTF,TGTGCCAGCAGCGGAACGACGGGTTGGGGCTACACCTTC
NA,TRBD2,TRBV7-3,TRBJ2-3,CASSLRGTMGWDTQYF,TGTGCCAGCAGCTTAAGGGGGACTATGGGCTGGGATACGCAGTATTTT
NA,NA,TRBV30,TRBJ1-2,CAWRLTDYGYTF,TGTGCCTGGAGGCTGACAGACTATGGCTACACCTTC
NA,NA,TRBV10-3,TRBJ1-1,CAISEPYRDTEAFF,TGTGCCATCAGTGAGCCTTACAGGGACACTGAAGCTTTCTTT
NA,TRBD2,TRBV5-6,TRBJ2-7,CASSLRLAGSYEQYF,TGTGCCAGCAGCTTGAGACTAGCGGGATCCTACGAGCAGTACTTC
NA,NA,TRBV15,TRBJ2-1,CATSRDPGHEQFF,TGTGCCACCAGCAGAGACCCAGGTCATGAGCAGTTCTTC
once,NA,TRBV29-1,TRBJ2-5,CSVGIGQETQYF,TGCAGCGTTGGAATCGGACAGGAGACCCAGTACTTC
once,NA,TRBV29-1,TRBJ2-5,CSVEPGVGETQYF,TGCAGCGTTGAGCCGGGAGTAGGCGAGACCCAGTACTTC
NA,TRBD2,TRBV9,TRBJ2-3,CASSEGLAGGFTDTQYF,TGTGCCAGCAGCGAGGGACTAGCGGGAGGGTTCACAGATACGCAGTATTTT
NA,TRBD2,TRBV30,TRBJ2-3,CAWLVAGKADTQYF,TGTGCCTGGCTTGTAGCGGGAAAGGCAGATACGCAGTATTTT
NA,TRBD2,TRBV4-3,TRBJ2-3,CASSQRGYTQYF,TGCGCCAGCAGCCAGCGGGGGTATACGCAGTATTTT
NA,NA,TRBV2,TRBJ1-6,CASSSDSPLHF,TGTGCCAGCAGTAGCGATTCACCCCTCCACTTT